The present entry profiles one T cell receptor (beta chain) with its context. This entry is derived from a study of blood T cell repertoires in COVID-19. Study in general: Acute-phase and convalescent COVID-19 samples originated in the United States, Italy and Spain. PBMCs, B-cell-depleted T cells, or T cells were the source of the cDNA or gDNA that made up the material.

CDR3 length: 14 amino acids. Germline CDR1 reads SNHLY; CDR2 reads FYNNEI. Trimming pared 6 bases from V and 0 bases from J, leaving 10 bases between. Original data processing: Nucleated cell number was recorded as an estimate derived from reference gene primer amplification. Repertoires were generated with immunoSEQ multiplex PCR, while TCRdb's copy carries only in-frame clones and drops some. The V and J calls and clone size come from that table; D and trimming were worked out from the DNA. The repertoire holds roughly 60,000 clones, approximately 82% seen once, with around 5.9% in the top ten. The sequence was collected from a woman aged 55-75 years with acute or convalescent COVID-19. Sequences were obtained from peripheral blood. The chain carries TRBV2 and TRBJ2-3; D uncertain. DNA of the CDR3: TGTGCCAGCAGGAAGCCTCCTAGCACAGATACGCAGTATTTT. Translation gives CASRKPPSTDTQYF.